The sequence of this T cell receptor (beta chain) was determined in a study of T cell responses to AZD1222 COVID-19 vaccine. Trimming stripped 3 bases from V and 0 bases from J, with 2 bases between. Germline loops: CDR1 WNHNN, CDR2 SYGVQD (reference sequence). The CDR3 contains 13 residues. The method was immunoSEQ multiplex PCR; TCRdb's version includes in-frame clones alone and lacks a portion of them. The table includes roughly 150,000 clones, roughly 92% detected once. Study-wide findings and caveats: When two AZD1222 doses had been given, Spike-specific TCR breadth and depth rose.

Concerning this clone: Its antigen is still unknown.

This receptor was obtained from an adult in good health. This chain links TRBV10-1 with TRBJ2-2; D remains ambiguous. The sequences come from peripheral blood, collected on day 0 of AZD1222 vaccination. The CDR3 is CASSDTNTGELFF. The CDR3 nucleotides read TGCGCCAGCAGTGACACGAACACCGGGGAGCTGTTTTTT.